The 13 T cell receptor beta chains reported below all come from one sample, sequenced in a study of T cell responses to AZD1222 COVID-19 vaccine. Generated by immunoSEQ multiplex PCR, the TCRdb table keeps only in-frame clones and is missing some. The data show around 84,000 clones, approximately 91% seen once. Sequenced here: peripheral blood, sampled on day 0 of AZD1222 vaccination. These receptor sequences come from an adult in good health.

This clone was seen only once. This chain links TRBV6-1 with TRBJ1-5; D unresolved. Trimming cost V 6 bases and J 0 bases, with 9 bases left between them. Germline CDR1 MNHNS, CDR2 SASEGT. This CDR3 spans 14 amino acids. The DNA of the CDR3 is TGTGCCAGCAGACCTCAGGATAGCAATCAGCCCCAGCATTTT. Translated, it gives CASRPQDSNQPQHF.

The CDR3: CATSDPGLGPDNEQFF. In nucleotides, the CDR3 is TGTGCCACCAGTGATCCGGGACTAGGGCCCGACAATGAGCAGTTCTTC. V gene TRBV24-1 combines with J gene TRBJ2-1, with 8 positions matching TRBD2. Trimming took 3 bases from V and 5 from J; bases not matched to a gene: 8. The CDR3 sequence is 16 residues long. Germline CDR1 reads KGHDR; CDR2 reads SFDVKD.

The V call is TRBV19, the J call TRBJ1-2; no definite D call. The CDR3 runs to 15 residues. Trimming pared 7 bases from V and 0 bases from J, leaving 15 bases between. Looked up from germline, CDR1 is LNHDA and CDR2 is SQIVND (reference sequence). The CDR3 here is CASTYGESANYGYTF. CDR3 coding DNA: TGTGCCAGTACGTACGGGGAGTCAGCTAACTATGGCTACACCTTC.

The chain uses TRBV27 and TRBJ1-5; D uncertain. V gave up 2 bases and J gave up 4 bases, with 9 bases separating them. Germline CDR1 and CDR2: MNHEY and SMNVEV (reference sequence). The CDR3 runs 14 residues. CDR3 DNA sequence: TGTGCCAGCAGTTTAACTCCCCAAAATCAGCCCCAGCATTTT. Its protein is CASSLTPQNQPQHF.

The chain carries TRBV6-1 and TRBJ2-3; D uncertain. Germline loops: CDR1 MNHNS, CDR2 SASEGT. V lost 2 bases, J lost 1 base, and 7 bases lay in between. The CDR3 is 14 amino acids. CDR3 amino acids: CASSESDRTDTQYF. The CDR3 DNA is TGTGCCAGCAGTGAATCGGACCGCACAGATACGCAGTATTTT.

J is TRBJ1-1 and V is TRBV11-2, with TRBD1 matching 8 bases. Losses at the gene ends were 5 bases for V and 3 bases for J; bases not matched to a gene: 11. The CDR3 sequence is 16 residues long. The germline CDR1 and CDR2 sequences are SGHAT and FQNNGV. The CDR3 region is CASSPRTGTADTEAFF. The CDR3 region has the DNA TGTGCCAGCAGCCCCCGGACAGGGACGGCGGACACTGAAGCTTTCTTT.

The genes are TRBV5-1 and TRBJ2-7, with 10 positions matching TRBD1. The junction had 3 bases not matched to a gene; V was cut back by 0 bases and J by 3 bases. Germline V CDR1 and CDR2: SGHRS, YFSETQ. This CDR3 is built from 15 residues. For the CDR3, the DNA is TGCGCCAGCAGCTTGGGAGGGACAGGGGTCTACGAGCAGTACTTC. The encoded protein is CASSLGGTGVYEQYF.

The CDR3 region has the DNA TGTGCCACCAGTGACCGACAGGGGAATCACAATGAGCAGTTCTTC. Translation: CATSDRQGNHNEQFF. The chain employs TRBV24-1 and TRBJ2-1; 8 bases line up with TRBD1. After removal of 4 bases from V and 5 bases from J, the junction contained 6 bases not matched to a gene. The CDR3 length is 15 residues. Germline CDR1 is KGHDR and CDR2 is SFDVKD.

The V gene is TRBV7-2, the J gene TRBJ2-5; the D gene is possibly TRBD2 (6 bases). CDR3 length: 14 residues. Germline V lookup: CDR1 SGHTA, CDR2 FQGNSA. The V and J ends lost 2 bases and 2 bases respectively, with 9 bases between them. This CDR3 is CASSLLAFQETQYF. The CDR3 nucleotides are TGTGCCAGCAGCTTACTAGCGTTTCAAGAGACCCAGTACTTC.

The chain carries TRBV5-4 and TRBJ2-1, with D tentatively TRBD2 (6 bases). Trimming took off 4 bases at V and 0 bases at J, with 14 bases between the two ends. Germline V CDR1 and CDR2: SGHNT, YYREEE (reference sequence). The CDR3 contains 16 residues. CDR3 coding DNA: TGTGCCAGCAGCCACTCTAGCGCCAGCTCCTACAATGAGCAGTTCTTC. Its translation is CASSHSSASSYNEQFF.

The chain has TRBV24-1 and TRBJ2-1; 10 bases agree with TRBD1. CDR1 is KGHDR and CDR2 is SFDVKD in the germline V gene. Germline trimming cut 3 bases from V and 7 bases from J; bases unmatched to any gene: 5. This CDR3 has 15 amino acids. The CDR3 spells CATSDRTGGRNEQFF. DNA for the CDR3: TGTGCCACCAGTGATAGGACAGGGGGTCGGAATGAGCAGTTCTTC.

The chain links TRBV18 to TRBJ1-5, with D unresolved. V was clipped by 4 bases and J by 4 bases, with 5 bases between them. Germline loops: CDR1 KGHSH, CDR2 LQKENI. This CDR3 spans 12 amino acids. The CDR3 is CASSLTNQPQHF. The CDR3 DNA reads as TGTGCCAGCTCACTGACTAATCAGCCCCAGCATTTT.

This clone showed up just once. The chain carries TRBV12-3 or TRBV12-4 and TRBJ1-2; D not resolved. The CDR3 is 13 residues long. Trimming shortened V by 1 base and J by 5 bases, and 8 bases separated the two germline ends. The CDR3 DNA is TGTGCCAGCAGTTTAGTTCGCACTTATGGCTACACCTTC. Protein sequence: CASSLVRTYGYTF.